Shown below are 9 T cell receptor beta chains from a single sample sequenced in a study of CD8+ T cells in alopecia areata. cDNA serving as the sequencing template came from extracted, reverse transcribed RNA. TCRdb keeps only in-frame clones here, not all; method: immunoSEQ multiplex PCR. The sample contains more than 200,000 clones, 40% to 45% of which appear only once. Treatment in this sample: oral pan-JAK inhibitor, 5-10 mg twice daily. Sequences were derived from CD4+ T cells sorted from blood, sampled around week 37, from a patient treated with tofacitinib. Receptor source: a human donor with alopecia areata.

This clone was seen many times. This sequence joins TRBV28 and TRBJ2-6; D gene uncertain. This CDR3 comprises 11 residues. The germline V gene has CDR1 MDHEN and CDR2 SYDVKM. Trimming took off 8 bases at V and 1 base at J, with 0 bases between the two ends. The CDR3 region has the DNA TGTGCCAGCTCTGGGGCCAACGTCCTGACTTTC. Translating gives CASSGANVLTF.

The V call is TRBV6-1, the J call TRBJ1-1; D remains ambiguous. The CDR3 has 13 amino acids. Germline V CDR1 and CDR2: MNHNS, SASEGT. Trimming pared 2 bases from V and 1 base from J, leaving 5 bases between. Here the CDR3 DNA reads TGTGCCAGCAGTGAATACACGAACACTGAAGCTTTCTTT. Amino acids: CASSEYTNTEAFF.

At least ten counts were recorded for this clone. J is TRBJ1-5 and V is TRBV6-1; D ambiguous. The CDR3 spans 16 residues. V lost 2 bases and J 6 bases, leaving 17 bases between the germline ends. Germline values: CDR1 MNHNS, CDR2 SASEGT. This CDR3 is CASSERRLIRAQPQHF. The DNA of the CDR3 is TGTGCCAGCAGTGAACGGAGACTTATACGGGCTCAGCCCCAGCATTTT.

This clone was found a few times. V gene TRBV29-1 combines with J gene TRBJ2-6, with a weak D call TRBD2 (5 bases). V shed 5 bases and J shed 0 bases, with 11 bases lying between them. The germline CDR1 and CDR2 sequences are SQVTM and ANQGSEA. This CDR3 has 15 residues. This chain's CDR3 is CSVRGGSSGANVLTF. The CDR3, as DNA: TGCAGCGTTCGCGGAGGCAGCTCTGGGGCCAACGTCCTGACTTTC.

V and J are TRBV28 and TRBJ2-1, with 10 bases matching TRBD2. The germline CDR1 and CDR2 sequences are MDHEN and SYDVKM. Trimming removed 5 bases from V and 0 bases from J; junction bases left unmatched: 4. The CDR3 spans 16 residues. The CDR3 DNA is TGTGCCAGCAGTCCTGGACTAGCGGCCTCCTACAATGAGCAGTTCTTC. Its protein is CASSPGLAASYNEQFF.

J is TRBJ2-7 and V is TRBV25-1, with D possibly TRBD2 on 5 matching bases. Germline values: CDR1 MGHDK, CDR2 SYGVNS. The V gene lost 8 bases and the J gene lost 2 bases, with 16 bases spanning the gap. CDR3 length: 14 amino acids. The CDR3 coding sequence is TGTGCCAGCTCACCCTTGCGGGTTCCCTACGAGCAGTACTTC. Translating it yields CASSPLRVPYEQYF.

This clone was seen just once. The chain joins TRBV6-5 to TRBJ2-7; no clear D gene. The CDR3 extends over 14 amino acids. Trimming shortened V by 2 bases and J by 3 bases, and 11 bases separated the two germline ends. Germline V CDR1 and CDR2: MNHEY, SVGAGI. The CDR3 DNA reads TGTGCCAGCAGTTACCAAAAACAGAGCTACGAGCAGTACTTC. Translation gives CASSYQKQSYEQYF.

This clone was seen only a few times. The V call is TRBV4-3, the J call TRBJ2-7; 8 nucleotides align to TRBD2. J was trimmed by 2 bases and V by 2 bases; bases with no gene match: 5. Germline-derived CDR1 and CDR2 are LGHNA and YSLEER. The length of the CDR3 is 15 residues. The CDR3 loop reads CASSQSPSGPYEQYF. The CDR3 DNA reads TGCGCCAGCAGCCAATCGCCTAGCGGGCCCTACGAGCAGTACTTC.

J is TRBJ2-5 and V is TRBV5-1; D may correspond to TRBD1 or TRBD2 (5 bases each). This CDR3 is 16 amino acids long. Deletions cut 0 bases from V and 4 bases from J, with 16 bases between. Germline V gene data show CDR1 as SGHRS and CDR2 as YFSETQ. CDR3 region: CASSLVARVAGETQYF. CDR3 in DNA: TGCGCCAGCAGCTTGGTGGCCAGGGTCGCGGGAGAGACCCAGTACTTC.